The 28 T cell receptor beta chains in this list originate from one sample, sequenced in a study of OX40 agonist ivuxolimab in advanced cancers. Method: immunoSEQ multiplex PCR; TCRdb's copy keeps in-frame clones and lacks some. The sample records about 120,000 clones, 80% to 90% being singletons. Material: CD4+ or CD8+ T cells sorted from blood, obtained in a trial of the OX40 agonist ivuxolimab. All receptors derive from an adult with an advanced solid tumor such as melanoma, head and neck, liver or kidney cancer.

The CDR3 loop is CASSQDWPTFNQPQHF. DNA of the CDR3: TGTGCCAGCAGCCAAGATTGGCCAACCTTTAATCAGCCCCAGCATTTT. This sequence joins TRBV4-2 and TRBJ1-5; D is unresolved. The ends were cut back, 0 bases at V and 4 bases at J, with 13 bases in the middle. The CDR3 sequence is 16 residues long. From germline, CDR1 is LGHNA and CDR2 YNFKEQ.

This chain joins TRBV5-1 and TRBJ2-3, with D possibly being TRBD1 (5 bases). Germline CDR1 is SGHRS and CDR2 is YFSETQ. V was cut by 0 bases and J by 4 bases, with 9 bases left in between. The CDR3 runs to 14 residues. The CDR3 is CASSLGGRSDTQYF. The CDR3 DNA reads TGCGCCAGCAGCTTGGGGGGCAGGTCAGATACGCAGTATTTT.

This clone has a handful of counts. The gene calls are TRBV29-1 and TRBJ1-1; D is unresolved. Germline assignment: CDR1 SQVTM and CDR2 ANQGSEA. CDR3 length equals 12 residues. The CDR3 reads CGLTVSNTEAFF. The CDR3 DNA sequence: TGCGGATTGACGGTTTCGAACACTGAAGCTTTCTTT.

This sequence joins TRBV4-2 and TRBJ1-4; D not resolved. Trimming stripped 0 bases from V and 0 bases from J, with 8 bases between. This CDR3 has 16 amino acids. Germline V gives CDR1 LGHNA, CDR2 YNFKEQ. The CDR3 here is CASSQEGTTTNEKLFF. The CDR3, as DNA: TGTGCCAGCAGCCAAGAGGGAACAACAACTAATGAAAAACTGTTTTTT.

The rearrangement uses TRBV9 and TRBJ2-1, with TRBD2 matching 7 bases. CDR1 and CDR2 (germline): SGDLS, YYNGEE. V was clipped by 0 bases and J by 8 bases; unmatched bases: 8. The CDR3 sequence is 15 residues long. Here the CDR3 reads CASSVAPSGADEQFF. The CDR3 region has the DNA TGTGCCAGCAGCGTAGCTCCCAGCGGGGCGGATGAGCAGTTCTTC.

The CDR3 spells CASSKAFSFRTLNEKLFF. In DNA form, the CDR3 reads TGTGCCAGCAGCAAAGCTTTCAGCTTCAGAACCCTTAATGAAAAACTGTTTTTT. The chain links TRBV21-1 to TRBJ1-4. TRBV21-1 is classified as a pseudogene. The CDR3 runs 18 residues.

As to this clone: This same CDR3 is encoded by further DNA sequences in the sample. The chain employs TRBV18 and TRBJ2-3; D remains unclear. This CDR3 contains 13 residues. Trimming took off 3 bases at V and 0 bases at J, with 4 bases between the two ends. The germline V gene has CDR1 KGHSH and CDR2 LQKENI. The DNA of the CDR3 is TGTGCCAGCTCACCGGGAAGCACAGATACGCAGTATTTT. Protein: CASSPGSTDTQYF.

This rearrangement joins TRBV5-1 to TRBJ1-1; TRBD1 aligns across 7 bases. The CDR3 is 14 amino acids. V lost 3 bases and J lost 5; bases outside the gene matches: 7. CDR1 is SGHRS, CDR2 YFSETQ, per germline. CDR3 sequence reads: CASSSTGWETEAFF. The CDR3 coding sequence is TGCGCCAGCAGCTCGACAGGGTGGGAGACTGAAGCTTTCTTT.

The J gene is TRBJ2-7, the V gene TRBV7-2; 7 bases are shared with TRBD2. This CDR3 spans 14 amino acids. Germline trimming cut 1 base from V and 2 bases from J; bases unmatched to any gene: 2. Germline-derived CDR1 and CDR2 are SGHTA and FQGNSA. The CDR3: CASSLVGGTYEQYF. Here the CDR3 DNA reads TGTGCCAGCAGCTTAGTGGGGGGGACCTACGAGCAGTACTTC.

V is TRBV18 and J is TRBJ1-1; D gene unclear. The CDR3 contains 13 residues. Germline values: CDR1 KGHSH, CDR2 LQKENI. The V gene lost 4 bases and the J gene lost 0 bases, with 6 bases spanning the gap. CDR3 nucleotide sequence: TGTGCCAGCTCACTTGAACTGAACACTGAAGCTTTCTTT. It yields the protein CASSLELNTEAFF. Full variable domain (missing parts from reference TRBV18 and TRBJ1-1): NAGVMQNPRHLVRRRGQEARLRCSPMKGHSHVYWYRQLPEEGLKFMVYLQKENIIDESGMPKERFSAEFPKEGPSILRIQQVVRGDSAAYFCASSLELNTEAFFGQGTRLTVV.

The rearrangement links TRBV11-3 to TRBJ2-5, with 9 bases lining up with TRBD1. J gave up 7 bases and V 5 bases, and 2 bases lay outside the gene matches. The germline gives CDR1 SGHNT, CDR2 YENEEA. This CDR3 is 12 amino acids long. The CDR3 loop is CASSQTGGTQYF. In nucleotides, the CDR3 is TGTGCCAGCAGCCAGACAGGGGGGACCCAGTACTTC.

CDR3 amino acids: CAWRNRGLGAFF. The CDR3 DNA reads as TGTGCCTGGAGGAATAGGGGGCTGGGTGCTTTCTTT. The V call is TRBV30, the J call TRBJ1-1; 7 bases fit TRBD1. This CDR3 has 12 residues. From germline, CDR1 is GTSNPN and CDR2 SVGIG (reference sequence). With 3 bases clipped from V and 11 bases from J, the junction kept 9 bases outside the gene matches.

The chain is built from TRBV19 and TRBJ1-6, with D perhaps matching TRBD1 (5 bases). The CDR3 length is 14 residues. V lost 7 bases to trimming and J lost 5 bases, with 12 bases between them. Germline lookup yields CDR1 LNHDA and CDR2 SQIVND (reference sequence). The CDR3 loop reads CASNNRNNNSPLHF. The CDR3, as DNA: TGTGCCAGTAATAACAGGAACAATAATTCACCCCTCCACTTT.

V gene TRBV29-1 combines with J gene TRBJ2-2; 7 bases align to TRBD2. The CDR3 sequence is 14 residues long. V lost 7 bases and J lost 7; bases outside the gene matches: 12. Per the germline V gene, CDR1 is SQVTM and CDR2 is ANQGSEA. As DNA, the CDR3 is TGCAGCGCCCAAGGGACTATCAATGGCGGGGAGCTGTTTTTT. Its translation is CSAQGTINGGELFF.

The CDR3 nucleotides are TGTGCCAGCAGAACAGGGGTTCGGACTGAAGCTTTCTTT. Translating gives CASRTGVRTEAFF. V usage is TRBV28 and J usage is TRBJ1-1, with 7 bases that match TRBD1. Germline V gives CDR1 MDHEN, CDR2 SYDVKM. V dropped 6 bases and J dropped 5; count of bases not matched to a gene: 6. The CDR3 spans 13 residues.

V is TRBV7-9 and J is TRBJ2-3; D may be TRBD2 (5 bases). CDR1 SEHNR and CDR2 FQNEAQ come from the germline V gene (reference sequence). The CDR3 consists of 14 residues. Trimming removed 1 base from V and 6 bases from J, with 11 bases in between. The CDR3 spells CASSLGTSGDTQYF. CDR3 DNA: TGTGCCAGCAGCTTAGGCACCTCGGGGGATACGCAGTATTTT.

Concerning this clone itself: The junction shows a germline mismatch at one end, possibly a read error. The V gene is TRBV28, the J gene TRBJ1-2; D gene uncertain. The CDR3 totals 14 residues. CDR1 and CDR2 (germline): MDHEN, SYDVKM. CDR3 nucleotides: TGTGTCAGCAGTTTTACTATGGCAGCCTATGGCTACACCTTC. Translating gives CVSSFTMAAYGYTF.

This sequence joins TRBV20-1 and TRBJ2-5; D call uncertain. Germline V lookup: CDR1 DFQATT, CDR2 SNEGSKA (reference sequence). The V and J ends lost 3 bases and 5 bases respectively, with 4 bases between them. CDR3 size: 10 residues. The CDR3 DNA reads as TGCAGTGCTAGTGGGGAGACCCAGTACTTC. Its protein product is CSASGETQYF.

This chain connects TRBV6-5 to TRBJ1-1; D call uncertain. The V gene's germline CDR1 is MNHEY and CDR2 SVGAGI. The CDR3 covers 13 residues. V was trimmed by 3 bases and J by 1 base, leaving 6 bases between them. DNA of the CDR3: TGTGCCAGCAGTTATTGGCAGAACACTGAAGCTTTCTTT. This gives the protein CASSYWQNTEAFF.

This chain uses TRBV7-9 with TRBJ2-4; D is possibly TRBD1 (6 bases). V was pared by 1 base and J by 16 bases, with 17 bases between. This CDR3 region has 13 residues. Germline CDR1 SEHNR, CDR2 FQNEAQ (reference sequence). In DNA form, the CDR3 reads TGTGCCAGCAGCTTAGATAAGGACAGTTTATTCTACTTC. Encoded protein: CASSLDKDSLFYF.

CDR3 in amino acids: CASSIAGGQIDTQYF. The CDR3 DNA follows: TGTGCCAGCAGTATAGCGGGGGGGCAGATAGATACGCAGTATTTT. The rearrangement joins TRBV6-5 to TRBJ2-3; TRBD2 matches at 11 bases. Germline CDR1 and CDR2: MNHEY and SVGAGI. Trimming at V came to 5 bases and at J to 5 bases, leaving 6 bases not matched to a gene. CDR3 length equals 15 residues.

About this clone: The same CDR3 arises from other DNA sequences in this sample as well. The CDR3 here is CASSYSGGSNQPQHF. The CDR3 coding sequence is TGTGCCAGCAGTTACTCGGGGGGCAGCAATCAGCCCCAGCATTTT. The rearrangement joins TRBV6-5 to TRBJ1-5, with TRBD1 as a possible D gene (6 bases). Germline V lookup: CDR1 MNHEY, CDR2 SVGAGI. Trimming shortened V by 0 bases and J by 1 base, and 7 bases separated the two germline ends. This CDR3 spans 15 amino acids.

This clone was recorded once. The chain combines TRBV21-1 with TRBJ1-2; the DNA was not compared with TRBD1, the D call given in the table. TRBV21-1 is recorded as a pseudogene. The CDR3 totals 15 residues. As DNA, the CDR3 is TGTGCCAGCAGCAAAGTACAGGGGGCTATGAATGGCTACACCTTC. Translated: CASSKVQGAMNGYTF.

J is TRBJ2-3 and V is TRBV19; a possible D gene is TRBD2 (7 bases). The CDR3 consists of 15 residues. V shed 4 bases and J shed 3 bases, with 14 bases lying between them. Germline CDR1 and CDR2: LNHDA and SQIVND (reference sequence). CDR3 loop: CASSTWGGQTDTQYF. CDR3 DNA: TGTGCCAGTAGTACCTGGGGGGGCCAGACAGATACGCAGTATTTT.

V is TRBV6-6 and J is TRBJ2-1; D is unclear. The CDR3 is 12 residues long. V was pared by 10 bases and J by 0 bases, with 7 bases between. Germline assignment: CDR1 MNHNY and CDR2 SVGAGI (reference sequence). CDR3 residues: CATRSSYNEQFF. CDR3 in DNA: TGTGCCACTAGGAGCTCCTACAATGAGCAGTTCTTC.

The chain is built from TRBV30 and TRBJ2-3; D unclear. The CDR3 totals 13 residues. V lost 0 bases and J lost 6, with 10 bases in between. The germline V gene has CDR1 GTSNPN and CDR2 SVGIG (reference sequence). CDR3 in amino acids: CAWSVLVGDTQYF. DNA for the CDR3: TGTGCCTGGAGTGTGCTGGTTGGGGATACGCAGTATTTT.

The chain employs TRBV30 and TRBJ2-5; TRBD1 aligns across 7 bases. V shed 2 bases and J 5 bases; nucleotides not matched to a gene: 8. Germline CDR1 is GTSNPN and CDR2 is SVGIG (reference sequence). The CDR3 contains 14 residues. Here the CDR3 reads CAWSPTGLGETQYF. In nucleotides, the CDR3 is TGTGCCTGGAGTCCGACAGGGTTGGGGGAGACCCAGTACTTC.

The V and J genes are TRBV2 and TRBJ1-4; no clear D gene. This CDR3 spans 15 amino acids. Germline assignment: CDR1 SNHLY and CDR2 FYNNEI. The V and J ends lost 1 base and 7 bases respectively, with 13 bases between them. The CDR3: CASSEDAGGSEKLFF. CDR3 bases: TGTGCCAGCAGTGAAGATGCGGGCGGAAGTGAAAAACTGTTTTTT.